Below, 6 T cell receptor beta chains from the same sample are listed, as sequenced in a study of blood T cells in healthy people across ages. Together with a sample-barcoded 5' primer, a J-beta primer mix was included in a second PCR lasting roughly 7 to 11 cycles. TCRdb reprocessed the 5' RACE reads via MiXCR and lists one record per CDR3 protein. The table has about 1.8 million distinct CDR3 sequences, approximately 50% seen once. Material for sequencing was blood. All receptors come from a woman in her thirties or forties in good health.

The CDR3 reads CASSGPLHTDTQYF. In DNA, the CDR3 is TGTGCCAGTTCCGGTCCACTACACACAGATACGCAGTATTTT. The chain uses TRBV6-2 or TRBV6-3 and TRBJ2-3; no reliable D call. The V gene lost 9 bases and the J gene lost 2 bases, with 15 bases spanning the gap. CDR3 length: 14 amino acids. Germline lookup yields CDR1 MNHEY and CDR2 SVGEGT.

The chain has TRBV6-5 and TRBJ2-3; D may be TRBD2 (7 bases). V was cut by 3 bases and J by 3 bases, with 16 bases left in between. CDR3 length equals 16 residues. The V gene's germline CDR1 is MNHEY and CDR2 SVGAGI. The CDR3 DNA is TGTGCCAGCAGTTATCTTCCCGGGGGGCAAACAGATACGCAGTATTTT. This sequence encodes CASSYLPGGQTDTQYF.

The chain joins TRBV5-1 to TRBJ1-2; no clear D gene. Germline CDR1 and CDR2: SGHRS and YFSETQ. Trimming stripped 4 bases from V and 3 bases from J, with 10 bases between. The CDR3 extends over 13 amino acids. CDR3 sequence (DNA): TGCGCCAGCAGCGGGGAAGGATACTATGGCTACACCTTC. Amino acids: CASSGEGYYGYTF.

The chain uses TRBV4-1 and TRBJ2-5; 7 nucleotides agree with TRBD1. The length of the CDR3 is 15 residues. Germline V gives CDR1 MGHRA, CDR2 YSYEKL. V lost 1 base, J lost 5 bases, and 7 bases stayed unmatched. The CDR3 DNA reads as TGCGCCAGCAGCCAAGTTAGGGCCAGGGGGGAGACCCAGTACTTC. It yields the protein CASSQVRARGETQYF.

V and J are TRBV20-1 and TRBJ2-3; D is possibly TRBD1 (6 bases). The V end lost 5 bases, the J end lost 3 bases, and 6 bases lay between the germline ends. The germline CDR1 and CDR2 sequences are DFQATT and SNEGSKA (reference sequence). The CDR3 consists of 11 residues. The CDR3 region is CSAQGTDTQYF. CDR3 sequence (DNA): TGCAGTGCTCAGGGGACAGATACGCAGTATTTT.

This clonotype was counted at least ten times. One junction end disagrees with the germline gene, perhaps due to a read error. The chain links TRBV5-1 to TRBJ2-5; 7 positions match TRBD1. The CDR3 spans 14 residues. From germline, CDR1 is SGHRS and CDR2 YFSETQ. In DNA, the CDR3 is TGTGCCAGCAGTTTAGGGACAGTCCAAGAGACCCAGTACTTC. Translated: CASSLGTVQETQYF.